This T cell receptor (beta chain) was found in a study of tissue T cells after allogeneic stem cell transplantation. Assay: immunoSEQ multiplex PCR; the TCRdb copy retains only in-frame clones and omits some. This table holds over 25,000 clones, 85% found once. J lost 0 bases, V lost 3 bases, and 7 bases had no gene match. This CDR3 spans 17 amino acids. Germline CDR1 SGHVS, CDR2 FQNEAQ. This sequence joins TRBV7-8 and TRBJ2-1, with 8 bases lining up with TRBD2. The receptor comes from a woman aged 18-50 years who later had graft-versus-host disease after an allogeneic stem cell transplant. The specimen comprised blood, sampled before transplantation. CDR3 loop: CASSFRYSGSSYNEQFF. The CDR3 bases are TGTGCCAGCAGCTTCCGGTACAGCGGGAGCTCCTACAATGAGCAGTTCTTC.